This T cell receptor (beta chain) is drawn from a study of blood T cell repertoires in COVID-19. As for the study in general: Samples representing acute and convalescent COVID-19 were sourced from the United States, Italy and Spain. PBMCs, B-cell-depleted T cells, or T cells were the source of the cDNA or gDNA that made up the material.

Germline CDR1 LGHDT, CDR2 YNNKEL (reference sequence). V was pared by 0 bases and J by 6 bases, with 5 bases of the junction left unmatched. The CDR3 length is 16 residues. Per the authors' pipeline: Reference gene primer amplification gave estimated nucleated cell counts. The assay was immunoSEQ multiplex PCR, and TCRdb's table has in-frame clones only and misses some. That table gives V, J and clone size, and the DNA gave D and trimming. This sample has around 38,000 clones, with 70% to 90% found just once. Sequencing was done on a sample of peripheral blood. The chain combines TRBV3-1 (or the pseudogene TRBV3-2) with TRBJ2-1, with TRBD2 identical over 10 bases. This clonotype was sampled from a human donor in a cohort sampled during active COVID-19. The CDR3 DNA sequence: TGTGCCAGCAGCCAAGAAACTAGCGGGGTTTCCAATGAGCAGTTCTTC. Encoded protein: CASSQETSGVSNEQFF.